Below are 29 T cell receptor beta chains sequenced from a single sample in a study of blood T cell repertoires in COVID-19. Profiled with immunoSEQ multiplex PCR; TCRdb holds only in-frame clones, not every one. The sample shows 200,000 to 300,000 clones, less than 90% of them seen only once. The source material was peripheral blood. The receptors were sampled from a man aged 30 to 39 with active or convalescent COVID-19.

The V call is TRBV6-5, the J call TRBJ2-4; unclear D gene. Germline CDR1 is MNHEY and CDR2 is SVGAGI. V lost 5 bases and J lost 2, with 7 bases in between. The CDR3 loop spans 13 amino acids. CDR3 residues: CASSQYTKNIQYF. CDR3 nucleotides: TGTGCCAGCAGTCAGTATACCAAAAACATTCAGTACTTC.

With regard to this clone: This sequence may be a read error, since a much larger clone differs from it by one base. Other nucleotide sequences from this sample produce the same CDR3. V is TRBV11-2 and J is TRBJ1-1; D is uncertain. The germline V gene has CDR1 SGHAT and CDR2 FQNNGV. The V and J ends lost 1 base and 1 base respectively, with 4 bases between them. The CDR3 covers 13 residues. In DNA, the CDR3 is TGTGCCAGCAGCTTAGGACAGAACACTGAAGCTTTCTTT. Protein product: CASSLGQNTEAFF.

This chain joins TRBV29-1 and TRBJ2-5; D remains unclear. The CDR3 extends over 15 amino acids. V lost 2 bases and J 2 bases, leaving 15 bases between the germline ends. Per the germline V gene, CDR1 is SQVTM and CDR2 is ANQGSEA. This chain's CDR3 is CSVEIPSWQQETQYF. CDR3 in DNA: TGCAGCGTTGAAATTCCCTCGTGGCAACAAGAGACCCAGTACTTC.

This chain uses TRBV12-5 with TRBJ1-1; no definite D call. This CDR3 contains 13 residues. CDR1 is LGHNT, CDR2 FRNRAP, per germline. V shed 5 bases and J shed 0 bases, with 7 bases lying between them. The CDR3 loop is CASGPRLNTEAFF. CDR3 nucleotides: TGTGCTAGTGGTCCCCGTTTGAACACTGAAGCTTTCTTT.

The V gene is TRBV25-1, the J gene TRBJ2-2; unclear D gene. CDR1 is MGHDK and CDR2 is SYGVNS in the germline V gene. This CDR3 is 14 amino acids long. Between the trimmed V and J ends, which lost 8 bases and 1 base, there was a span of 11 bases. In DNA, the CDR3 is TGTGCCAGCCGCGCGCCCGGGAACACCGGGGAGCTGTTTTTT. Translation gives CASRAPGNTGELFF.

The chain is built from TRBV3-1 (or the pseudogene TRBV3-2) and TRBJ2-5; 8 nucleotides agree with TRBD2. The CDR3 length is 16 residues. The trim removed 0 bases at V and 5 bases at J, leaving 8 bases unmatched. Germline assignment: CDR1 LGHDT and CDR2 YNNKEL (reference sequence). The CDR3 loop is CASSQDVIAGYETQYF. The CDR3 DNA is TGTGCCAGCAGCCAAGACGTGATAGCGGGGTACGAGACCCAGTACTTC.

The rearrangement uses TRBV4-2 and TRBJ1-5, with 7 bases fitting TRBD1. With V trimmed by 4 bases and J by 4 bases, 4 bases remained unmatched. Germline V gene lookup returns CDR1 LGHNA and CDR2 YNFKEQ. The CDR3 consists of 14 residues. The CDR3 DNA reads as TGTGCCAGCAGCCCTGGGACAGAAAATCAGCCCCAGCATTTT. It codes for CASSPGTENQPQHF.

This clone occurred a few times. This chain joins TRBV19 and TRBJ1-2, with TRBD1 matching over 9 bases. After removal of 4 bases from V and 0 bases from J, the junction contained 12 bases not matched to a gene. The CDR3 is 18 residues long. Germline V gene data show CDR1 as LNHDA and CDR2 as SQIVND (reference sequence). Written as DNA, the CDR3 is TGTGCCAGTAGTAGGAGGACAGGGGACCTACTAACTAACTATGGCTACACCTTC. Translated, it gives CASSRRTGDLLTNYGYTF.

The CDR3 DNA is TGCAGCGTTGGGGGGGGCGTCAGGACTGGTGCCAAAAACATTCAGTACTTC. This translates into CSVGGGVRTGAKNIQYF. The J gene is TRBJ2-4, the V gene TRBV29-1; D is possibly TRBD2 (7 bases). V gave up 4 bases and J gave up 1 base, with 20 bases separating them. Germline V lookup: CDR1 SQVTM, CDR2 ANQGSEA. The CDR3 covers 17 residues. The complete variable domain, with remaining parts taken from reference TRBV29-1 and TRBJ2-4, reads SAVISQKPSRDICQRGTSLTIQCQVDSQVTMMFWYRQQPGQSLTLIATANQGSEATYESGFVIDKFPISRPNLTFSTLTVSNMSPEDSSIYLCSVGGGVRTGAKNIQYFGAGTRLSVL.

The rearrangement links TRBV4-1 to TRBJ1-2, with a possible D match to TRBD1 (5 bases). Germline V gives CDR1 MGHRA, CDR2 YSYEKL. Trimming cost V 1 base and J 6 bases, with 18 bases left between them. The CDR3 has 16 amino acids. The CDR3, as DNA: TGCGCCAGCAGCCAAGGCACCCCGGCCTCGGGGGATGGCTACACCTTC. Protein sequence: CASSQGTPASGDGYTF.

The chain has TRBV13 and TRBJ1-6; perhaps TRBD1 as D (5 bases). From germline, CDR1 is PRHDT and CDR2 FYEKMQ (reference sequence). Trimming removed 4 bases at V and 10 bases at J, with 14 bases between. This CDR3 spans 14 amino acids. The CDR3, as DNA: TGTGCCAGCAGCTCCGGGGGGGGTGGGTCACCCCTCCACTTT. Protein sequence: CASSSGGGGSPLHF.

J is TRBJ1-1 and V is TRBV6-7; D gene unclear. TRBV6-7 is an open reading frame, and its role is uncertain. Trimming left V 6 bases short and J 1 base short, with 3 bases between. This CDR3 comprises 11 residues. In nucleotides, the CDR3 is TGTGCCAGCAGACAGAACACTGAAGCTTTCTTT. Translated, it gives CASRQNTEAFF.

The V call is TRBV3-1 (or the pseudogene TRBV3-2), the J call TRBJ2-4, with D tentatively TRBD2 (6 bases). The germline V gene has CDR1 LGHDT and CDR2 YNNKEL (reference sequence). The CDR3 length is 15 residues. The V end lost 0 bases, the J end lost 5 bases, and 11 bases lay between the germline ends. CDR3 nucleotide sequence: TGTGCCAGCAGCCAAGATCAGTCGGGGGAAAACATTCAGTACTTC. This encodes CASSQDQSGENIQYF.

This clone was detected once. J is TRBJ2-3 and V is TRBV23-1; 9 nucleotides line up with TRBD2. TRBV23-1 belongs to the ORF category, with a function that is uncertain. The CDR3 sequence is 15 residues long. V trimming: 8 bases; J trimming: 5 bases; junction bases outside the gene matches: 11. CDR3 in amino acids: CASQGAGGKEDTQYF. CDR3 bases: TGCGCCAGCCAAGGCGCGGGGGGGAAGGAAGATACGCAGTATTTT.

This clone came up once. J is TRBJ2-2 and V is TRBV6-5; perhaps TRBD2 as D (5 bases). The V end was cut by 8 bases, the J end by 7 bases, with 8 bases between. This CDR3 has 11 amino acids. The germline V gene encodes CDR1 MNHEY and CDR2 SVGAGI. The CDR3 reads CASARGGELFF. CDR3 coding DNA: TGTGCCAGCGCTCGGGGCGGGGAGCTGTTTTTT.

CDR3 region: CASREQSENYGYTF. For the CDR3, the DNA is TGTGCCAGTAGGGAACAGTCGGAAAACTATGGCTACACCTTC. The genes are TRBV19 and TRBJ1-2; no clear D gene. V was clipped by 6 bases and J by 2 bases, with 13 bases between them. From germline, CDR1 is LNHDA and CDR2 SQIVND (reference sequence). The CDR3 is 14 residues long.

The V and J genes are TRBV27 and TRBJ2-1, with 13 nucleotides matching TRBD2. V was clipped by 6 bases and J by 9 bases; unmatched bases: 8. The CDR3 spans 15 residues. CDR1 and CDR2 from the germline V gene are MNHEY and SMNVEV (reference sequence). CDR3 region: CASRLLAGGMVEQFF. In DNA, the CDR3 is TGTGCCAGCAGGTTACTAGCGGGGGGGATGGTTGAGCAGTTCTTC.

The J gene is TRBJ2-7, the V gene TRBV10-2; 8 bases agree with TRBD2. CDR1 is WSHSY and CDR2 is SAAADI in the germline V gene. The CDR3 consists of 14 residues. The V gene end was trimmed by 10 bases and the J gene end by 5 bases; junction bases not matched to a gene: 13. The CDR3 DNA sequence: TGCGCCACCCAAGACGGGACTAGACTCCACGAGCAGTACTTC. It codes for CATQDGTRLHEQYF.

The genes are TRBV6-5 and TRBJ1-2, with a weak D call TRBD1 (6 bases). Germline CDR1 MNHEY, CDR2 SVGAGI. Between the trimmed V and J ends, which lost 5 bases and 7 bases, there was a span of 20 bases. This CDR3 has 15 residues. CDR3 sequence: CASSQTTGYGGGYTF. In nucleotides, the CDR3 is TGTGCCAGCAGTCAAACTACAGGGTATGGAGGTGGCTACACCTTC.

This sequence joins TRBV4-1 and TRBJ2-7; TRBD2 matches at 9 bases. The CDR3 covers 16 residues. Trimming took 4 bases from V and 0 from J; bases not matched to a gene: 7. The germline gives CDR1 MGHRA, CDR2 YSYEKL. CDR3 coding DNA: TGCGCCAGCAGCCCCGGACTAGCGAGGACCTCCTACGAGCAGTACTTC. Translation: CASSPGLARTSYEQYF.

This chain connects TRBV5-1 to TRBJ1-5; D perhaps matches TRBD1 (6 bases). Trimming cost V 4 bases and J 0 bases, with 8 bases left between them. CDR3 length: 14 residues. Germline values: CDR1 SGHRS, CDR2 YFSETQ. The CDR3 DNA follows: TGCGCCAGCAGCCGGACAGATAGCAATCAGCCCCAGCATTTT. Translated, it gives CASSRTDSNQPQHF.

The rearrangement links TRBV5-1 to TRBJ1-3, with D perhaps TRBD1 (5 bases). The V gene lost 4 bases and the J gene lost 0 bases, with 14 bases spanning the gap. The CDR3 totals 16 residues. Germline CDR1 reads SGHRS; CDR2 reads YFSETQ. CDR3 bases: TGCGCCAGCAGCGGAGACAGAGCCGGCTCTGGAAACACCATATATTTT. Encoded protein: CASSGDRAGSGNTIYF.

V and J are TRBV10-1 and TRBJ1-5, with D tentatively TRBD1 (6 bases). Germline CDR1 is WNHNN and CDR2 is SYGVQD (reference sequence). The length of the CDR3 is 11 residues. With 6 bases removed from V and 13 bases from J, the gap between germline ends came to 13 bases. CDR3 nucleotide sequence: TGCGCCAGCAGCGATACGGGACAACAGCATTTT. Protein: CASSDTGQQHF.

The rearrangement uses TRBV9 and TRBJ2-3; the match to TRBD2 covers 9 bases. In germline, CDR1 is SGDLS, CDR2 YYNGEE. The CDR3 runs 15 residues. The V and J ends lost 2 bases and 4 bases, in that order; junction bases with no gene match: 5. CDR3 sequence: CASSVGGGAADTQYF. Here the CDR3 DNA reads TGTGCCAGCAGCGTGGGCGGGGGGGCCGCAGATACGCAGTATTTT.

In its sample, this clone was seen once. The chain joins TRBV7-9 to TRBJ1-3; D is perhaps TRBD1 (5 bases). The V gene lost 5 bases and the J gene lost 1 base, with 24 bases spanning the gap. Looked up from germline, CDR1 is SEHNR and CDR2 is FQNEAQ (reference sequence). This CDR3 spans 19 amino acids. The CDR3 is CASSTTTWGVTNSGNTIYF. The CDR3 DNA sequence: TGTGCCAGCAGCACAACTACATGGGGGGTCACGAATTCTGGAAACACCATATATTTT.

The J gene is TRBJ2-1, the V gene TRBV10-3; D is unclear. Germline V lookup: CDR1 ENHRY, CDR2 SYGVKD. The CDR3 is 13 amino acids. Trimming pared 7 bases from V and 2 bases from J, leaving 9 bases between. CDR3 sequence (DNA): TGTGCCATCACCGCCCGGGCCTACAATGAGCAGTTCTTC. The encoded protein is CAITARAYNEQFF.

The chain combines TRBV5-1 with TRBJ2-2; 14 positions match TRBD2. The V gene's germline CDR1 is SGHRS and CDR2 YFSETQ. The length of the CDR3 is 17 residues. V shed 0 bases, J shed 4 bases, and the junction held 2 bases outside the gene matches. Written as DNA, the CDR3 is TGCGCCAGCAGCTTGGGGACTAGCGGGGGGCGCACCGGGGAGCTGTTTTTT. Translating it yields CASSLGTSGGRTGELFF.

The chain carries TRBV11-3 and TRBJ2-7; tentative D call: TRBD1 (5 bases). Per germline, CDR1 SGHNT and CDR2 YENEEA. Trimming pared 0 bases from V and 5 bases from J, leaving 8 bases between. The CDR3 is 13 amino acids. This CDR3 is CASSLDWGHEQYF. CDR3 sequence (DNA): TGTGCCAGCAGCTTAGATTGGGGCCACGAGCAGTACTTC.

The V and J genes are TRBV11-2 and TRBJ1-2; tentatively, D is TRBD1 (6 bases). The V and J ends lost 10 bases and 7 bases respectively, with 25 bases between them. CDR1 is SGHAT, CDR2 FQNNGV, per germline. The CDR3 contains 15 residues. CDR3: CATKRGAGGLGGYTF. DNA of the CDR3: TGTGCCACTAAGAGGGGTGCCGGGGGGCTCGGTGGCTACACCTTC.